The rows below give T cell receptor beta chains drawn from one sample of a study of blood T cells in healthy people across ages. TCRdb processed the 5' RACE reads anew with MiXCR; each CDR3 protein has one entry. The sample has around 870,000 distinct CDR3 sequences, about 30% seen once. Sequencing was carried out using blood. All receptors come from an elderly woman in good health. The CDR3 runs from the conserved cysteine through the conserved F or W. The D gene is left open where the match is weak. Size is omitted from some rows. Given values are once, few, many or a class for expanded clones.

CSAIDRVNQPQHF TGCAGTGCTATCGACAGGGTCAATCAGCCCCAGCATTTT TRBV20-1 13 TRBJ1-5 . TRBD1
CSAGGVNNEQFF TGCAGCGCCGGGGGAGTCAACAACGAGCAGTTCTTC TRBV29-1 12 TRBJ2-1 . .
CASSWDRSSTDTQYF TGTGCCAGCAGTTGGGACAGGAGTAGCACAGATACGCAGTATTTT TRBV2 15 TRBJ2-3 . TRBD1
CATRTGVDSGELFF TGTGCCACCAGGACAGGAGTAGATTCCGGGGAGCTGTTTTTT TRBV24-1 14 TRBJ2-2 . .
CSARPTGLNTEAFF TGCAGTGCTAGGCCGACAGGGTTGAACACTGAAGCTTTCTTT TRBV20-1 14 TRBJ1-1 few TRBD1
CAWSHASGLGNIQYF TGTGCCTGGAGCCATGCTTCAGGGTTGGGAAACATTCAGTACTTC TRBV30 15 TRBJ2-4 many .
CASSPEAGPGAFF TGTGCCAGCAGTCCAGAGGCAGGCCCCGGAGCTTTCTTT TRBV12-3/TRBV12-4 13 TRBJ1-1 many .
CASSLWATGTDTQYF TGTGCCAGCAGCTTATGGGCAACCGGCACAGATACGCAGTATTTT TRBV11-2 15 TRBJ2-3 many .
CASSMDSQPQHF TGTGCCAGCAGTATGGACTCTCAGCCCCAGCATTTT TRBV7-9 12 TRBJ1-5 many .
CASSPPDRVGGYTF TGTGCCAGCAGCCCCCCGGACAGGGTGGGTGGCTACACCTTC TRBV5-6 14 TRBJ1-2 many TRBD1
CASSWTQNTEAFF TGTGCCAGCAGTTGGACACAGAACACTGAAGCTTTCTTT TRBV6-2/TRBV6-3 13 TRBJ1-1 . .
CASSLGQCSYNEQFF TGTGCCAGCAGCTTGGGGCAGTGCTCCTACAATGAGCAGTTCTTC TRBV5-6 15 TRBJ2-1 . .
CATSDSQGGVRNNEQFF TGTGCCACCAGTGATTCCCAAGGGGGGGTTCGAAACAATGAGCAGTTCTTC TRBV24-1 17 TRBJ2-1 . .
CSAEASGGESYNEQFF TGCAGTGCCGAAGCTAGCGGGGGGGAGTCCTACAATGAGCAGTTCTTC TRBV20-1 16 TRBJ2-1 few TRBD2
CSATPGQGRNGYTF TGCAGTGCAACCCCGGGACAGGGACGGAATGGCTACACCTTC TRBV20-1 14 TRBJ1-2 few TRBD1
CSASGTGGELFF TGCAGTGCTAGTGGGACAGGCGGGGAGCTGTTTTTT TRBV20-1 12 TRBJ2-2 . TRBD1
CASRSPGAGGEKLFF TGTGCCAGCAGGTCACCGGGAGCCGGAGGGGAAAAACTGTTTTTT TRBV28 15 TRBJ1-4 few .
CASSLGSGAGGYTF TGTGCCAGCAGCTTAGGTTCGGGGGCGGGAGGCTACACCTTC TRBV7-2 14 TRBJ1-2 many .
CASRSGQRNTEAFF TGCGCCAGCAGGTCCGGACAGAGGAATACTGAAGCTTTCTTT TRBV10-2 14 TRBJ1-1 few .
CASQMGSNEQFF TGTGCCAGCCAGATGGGGAGCAATGAGCAGTTCTTC TRBV7-2 12 TRBJ2-1 many .
CASSPGTKDQPQHF TGTGCCAGCTCACCAGGGACAAAGGATCAGCCCCAGCATTTT TRBV18 14 TRBJ1-5 few .
CASSLADKTEAFF TGTGCCAGCAGCTTAGCGGATAAGACTGAAGCTTTCTTT TRBV7-8 13 TRBJ1-1 . .
CASSKTGLGANVLTF TGTGCCAGCAGTAAAACAGGGCTTGGGGCCAACGTCCTGACTTTC TRBV6-2/TRBV6-3 15 TRBJ2-6 . .
CASSVVQSSNVPYF TGTGCCAGCAGTGTTGTCCAGTCTTCTAACGTTCCGTACTTC TRBV6-1 14 TRBJ2-4 . .